This record covers a single T cell receptor beta chain. Its antigen remains undetermined. The sample holds no much larger clone one base away, and base qualities are not on file. The CDR3 measures 11 amino acids from cysteine to phenylalanine. Just the 33-base CDR3 DNA is kept, in frame starting at base 1. From the germline V gene (reference sequence), CDR1 is SEHNR and CDR2 is FQNEAQ. V loses 10 bases of germline sequence and J loses 0 bases, and the interval between the two ends is 3 bases. The library was generated by the immunoSEQ multiplex PCR assay. To provide template for TCR sequencing, every sample had RNA extracted and reverse transcribed into cDNA. First-strand cDNA was synthesized using SuperScript III with a 2:1 mix of oligo-dT and random hexamers. A synthetic immune receptor repertoire was used to measure amplification bias, and any remaining bias was corrected computationally. In the paper's pipeline: After raw reads were preprocessed to remove errors, the CDR3 was defined following IMGT conventions as running from the conserved cysteine to phenylalanine. Clonality was computed by normalizing Shannon entropy by log2 of the number of productive unique TCRs and subtracting the result from 1. Whether scalp clones were CD4 or CD8 was inferred by matching scalp TCRbeta sequences against CD4 and CD8 repertoires sorted from blood. The source is immuneACCESS, and TCRdb retained only in-frame sequences with V and J called. Part of the clones is not carried over; for the studies checked, unresolved V genes explain less than half of this, and the remainder is unexplained. V, J and clone size derive from that table, while D and trimming were established from the DNA sequence. For this sample the table gives about 64,000 clones, of which 44% were detected only once. The ten largest clonotypes hold about 53% of the sample.

The record originates from a study of CD8+ T cells in alopecia areata (dated by TCRdb to 2016 to 2018). Broadly, across the study: High-throughput TCRbeta sequencing was used to examine T cell clonal expansion in alopecia areata in both the C3H/HeJ mouse model and human patients. In humans, TCRbeta sequencing was performed on scalp tissue and on sorted CD4+ and CD8+ peripheral blood T cells from healthy controls and from patients with patchy or totalis/universalis alopecia areata. Clonality in the scalp was compared among normal scalp (n=4), patchy alopecia areata scalp (n=8), and alopecia totalis/universalis scalp (n=8). RNA was obtained with the PAXgene miRNA kit for fixed scalp, the miRNeasy kit for PBMCs, and the RNeasy kit for mouse skin. Amplification of TCRbeta CDR3 regions was done by immunoSEQ multiplex PCR using 35 Vbeta forward primers and 13 Jbeta reverse primers.

Summary of the overall study and its limitations: Unlike mouse skin, which is dominated by gammadelta T cells, normal human skin has resident alphabeta T cells that are also sequenced, and this complicates analysis of the scalp TCR repertoire. Compared with normal scalp, lesional scalp had higher clonality and more expanded CD8+ clones, particularly in alopecia totalis/universalis, a pattern that suggests antigenic drive. TCR sequences shared between patients were less clear than in mice, possibly partly because of HLA diversity in the patient population.

From alopecia areata patients, peripheral blood was collected along with lesional scalp punch biopsies. After PBMCs were isolated by density centrifugation and stained for CD3, CD4 and CD8, a FACSAria was used to sort CD4+ and CD8+ T cells. Untreated alopecia areata patients were recruited as part of a multicenter biomarker study. Blood CD8+ T cells from five or six biomarker-study patients were further sorted into NKG2D-low and NKG2D-high fractions. The clonotype was recovered from a human donor with alopecia areata. Sequencing was carried out using NKG2D-low CD8+ T cells sorted from blood. The sample's cell subset or site label, in plain terms: sorted CD8+ NKG2D-low blood T cells. The V and J segments used are TRBV7-9 and TRBJ2-2; too little of a D gene remains to name it. The CDR3: CATPNTGELFF. The sequenced DNA is TGTGCCACCCCGAACACCGGGGAGCTGTTTTTT.